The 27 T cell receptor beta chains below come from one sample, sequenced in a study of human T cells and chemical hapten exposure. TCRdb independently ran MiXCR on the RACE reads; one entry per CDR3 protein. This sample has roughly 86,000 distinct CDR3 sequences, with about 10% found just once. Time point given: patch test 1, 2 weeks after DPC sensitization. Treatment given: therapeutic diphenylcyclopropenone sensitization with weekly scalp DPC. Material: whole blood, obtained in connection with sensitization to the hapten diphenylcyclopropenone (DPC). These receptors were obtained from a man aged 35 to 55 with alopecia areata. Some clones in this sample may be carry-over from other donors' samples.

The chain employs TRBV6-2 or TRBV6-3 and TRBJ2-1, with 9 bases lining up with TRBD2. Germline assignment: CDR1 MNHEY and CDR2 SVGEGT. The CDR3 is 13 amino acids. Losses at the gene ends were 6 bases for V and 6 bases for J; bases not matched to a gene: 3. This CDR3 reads CASRTSGRNEQFF. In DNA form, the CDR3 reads TGTGCCAGCAGAACTAGCGGGCGCAATGAGCAGTTCTTC.

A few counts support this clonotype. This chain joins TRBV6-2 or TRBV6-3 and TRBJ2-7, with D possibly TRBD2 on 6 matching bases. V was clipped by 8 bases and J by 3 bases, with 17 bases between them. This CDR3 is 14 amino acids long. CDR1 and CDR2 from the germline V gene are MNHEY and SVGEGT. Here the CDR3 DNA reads TGTGCCAGCGGTCGGGGGATAGACCTCTACGAGCAGTACGTC. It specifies CASGRGIDLYEQYV.

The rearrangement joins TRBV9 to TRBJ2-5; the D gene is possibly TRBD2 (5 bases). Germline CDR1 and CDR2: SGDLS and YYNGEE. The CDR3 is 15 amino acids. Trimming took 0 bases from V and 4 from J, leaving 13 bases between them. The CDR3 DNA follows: TGTGCCAGCAGCGTAGATGTGGGAGTGGCAGAGACCCAGTACTTC. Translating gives CASSVDVGVAETQYF. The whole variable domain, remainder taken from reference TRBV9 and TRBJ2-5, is DSGVTQTPKHLITATGQRVTLRCSPRSGDLSVYWYQQSLDQGLQFLIQYYNGEERAKGNILERFSAQQFPDLHSELNLSSLELGDSALYFCASSVDVGVAETQYFGPGTRLLVL.

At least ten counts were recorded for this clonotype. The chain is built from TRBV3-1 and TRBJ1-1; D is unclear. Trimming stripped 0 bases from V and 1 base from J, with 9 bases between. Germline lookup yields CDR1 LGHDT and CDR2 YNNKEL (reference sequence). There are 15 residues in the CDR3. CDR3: CASSQEQTRNTEAFF. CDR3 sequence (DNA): TGTGCCAGCAGCCAAGAACAGACCAGGAACACTGAAGCTTTCTTT.

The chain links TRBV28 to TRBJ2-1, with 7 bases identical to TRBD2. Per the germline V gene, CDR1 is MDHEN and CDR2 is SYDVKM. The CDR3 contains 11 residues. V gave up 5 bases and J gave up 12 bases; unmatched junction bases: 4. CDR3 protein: CASSTPGGQFF. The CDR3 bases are TGTGCCAGCAGTACCCCGGGGGGGCAGTTCTTC.

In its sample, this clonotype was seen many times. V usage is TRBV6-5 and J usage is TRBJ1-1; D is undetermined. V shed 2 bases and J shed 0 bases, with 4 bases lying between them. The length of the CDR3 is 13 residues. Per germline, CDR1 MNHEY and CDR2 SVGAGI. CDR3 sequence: CASSYVLNTEAFF. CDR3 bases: TGTGCCAGCAGTTACGTTTTGAACACTGAAGCTTTCTTT.

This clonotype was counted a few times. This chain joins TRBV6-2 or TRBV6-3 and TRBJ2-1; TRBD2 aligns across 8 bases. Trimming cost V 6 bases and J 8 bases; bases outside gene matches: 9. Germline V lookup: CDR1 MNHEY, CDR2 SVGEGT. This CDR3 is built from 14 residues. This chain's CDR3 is CASSQSGGVDEQFF. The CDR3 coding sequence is TGTGCCAGCAGCCAATCGGGAGGGGTCGATGAGCAGTTCTTC.

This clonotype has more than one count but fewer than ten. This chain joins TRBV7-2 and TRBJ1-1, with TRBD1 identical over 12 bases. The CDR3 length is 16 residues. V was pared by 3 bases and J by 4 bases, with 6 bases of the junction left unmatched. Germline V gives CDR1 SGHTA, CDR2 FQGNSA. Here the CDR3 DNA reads TGTGCCAGCAGCTTCCGGGACAGGGGGCAGCGCACTGAAGCTTTCTTT. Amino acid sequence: CASSFRDRGQRTEAFF.

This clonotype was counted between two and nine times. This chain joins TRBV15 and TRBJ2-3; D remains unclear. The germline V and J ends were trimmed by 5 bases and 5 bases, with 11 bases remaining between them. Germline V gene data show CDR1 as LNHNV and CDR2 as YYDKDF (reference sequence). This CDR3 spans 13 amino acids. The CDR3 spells CATSGRWGDTQYF. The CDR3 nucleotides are TGTGCCACCAGCGGCAGGTGGGGAGATACGCAGTATTTT.

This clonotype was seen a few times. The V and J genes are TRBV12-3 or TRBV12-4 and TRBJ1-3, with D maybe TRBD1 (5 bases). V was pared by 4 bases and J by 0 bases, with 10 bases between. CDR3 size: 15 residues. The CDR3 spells CASSSRQFSGNTIYF. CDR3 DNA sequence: TGTGCCAGCAGTTCCAGACAGTTCTCTGGAAACACCATATATTTT.

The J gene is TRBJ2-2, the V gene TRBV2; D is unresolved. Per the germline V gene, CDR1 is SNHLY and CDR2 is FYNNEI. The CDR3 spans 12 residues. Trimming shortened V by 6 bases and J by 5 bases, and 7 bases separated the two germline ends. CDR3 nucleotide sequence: TGTGCCAGCAGCCCCGAGACCGGGGAGCTGTTTTTT. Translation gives CASSPETGELFF.

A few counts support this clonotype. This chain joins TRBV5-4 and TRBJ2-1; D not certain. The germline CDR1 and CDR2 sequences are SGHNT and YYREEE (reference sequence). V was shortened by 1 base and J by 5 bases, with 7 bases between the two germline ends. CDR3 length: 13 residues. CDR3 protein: CASSLRRNNEQFF. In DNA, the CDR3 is TGTGCCAGCAGCTTGCGGCGGAACAATGAGCAGTTCTTC.

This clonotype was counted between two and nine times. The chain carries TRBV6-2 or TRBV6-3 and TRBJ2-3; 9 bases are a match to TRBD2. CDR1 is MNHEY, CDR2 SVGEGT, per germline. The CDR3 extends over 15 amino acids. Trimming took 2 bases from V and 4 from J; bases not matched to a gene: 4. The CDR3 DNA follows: TGTGCCAGCAGTTACGCGGGAGGGCGGGCAGATACGCAGTATTTT. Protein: CASSYAGGRADTQYF.

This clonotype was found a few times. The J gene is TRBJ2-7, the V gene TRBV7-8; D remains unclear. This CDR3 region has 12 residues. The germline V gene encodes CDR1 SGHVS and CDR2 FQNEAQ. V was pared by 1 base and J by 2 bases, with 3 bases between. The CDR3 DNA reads TGTGCCAGCAGCTTAGAGCCCTACGAGCAGTACTTC. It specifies CASSLEPYEQYF.

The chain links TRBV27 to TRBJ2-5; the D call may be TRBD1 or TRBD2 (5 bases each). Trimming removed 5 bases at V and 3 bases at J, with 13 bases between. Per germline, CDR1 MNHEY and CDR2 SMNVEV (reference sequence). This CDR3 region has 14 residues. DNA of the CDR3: TGTGCCAGCAGTCCGACCGGGACCGAAGAGACCCAGTACTTC. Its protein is CASSPTGTEETQYF.

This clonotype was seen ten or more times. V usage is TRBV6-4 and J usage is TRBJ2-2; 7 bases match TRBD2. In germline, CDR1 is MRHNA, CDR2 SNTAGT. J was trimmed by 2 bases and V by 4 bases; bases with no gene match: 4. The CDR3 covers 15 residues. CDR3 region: CASSAAGANTGELFF. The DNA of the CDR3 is TGTGCCAGCAGTGCCGCGGGAGCCAACACCGGGGAGCTGTTTTTT.

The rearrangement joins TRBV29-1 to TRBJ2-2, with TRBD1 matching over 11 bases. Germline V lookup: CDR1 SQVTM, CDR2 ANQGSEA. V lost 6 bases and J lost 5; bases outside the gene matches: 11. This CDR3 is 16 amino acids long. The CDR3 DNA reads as TGCAGCGTCGCTTATACCGGGACAGGGGGAACCGGGGAGCTGTTTTTT. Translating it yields CSVAYTGTGGTGELFF.

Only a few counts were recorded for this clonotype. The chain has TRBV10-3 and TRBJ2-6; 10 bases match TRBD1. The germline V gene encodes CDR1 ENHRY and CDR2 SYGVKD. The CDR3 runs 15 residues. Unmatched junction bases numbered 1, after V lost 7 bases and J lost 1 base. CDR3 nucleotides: TGTGCCATCACGGGACAGGGGTCTGGGGCCAACGTCCTGACTTTC. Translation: CAITGQGSGANVLTF.

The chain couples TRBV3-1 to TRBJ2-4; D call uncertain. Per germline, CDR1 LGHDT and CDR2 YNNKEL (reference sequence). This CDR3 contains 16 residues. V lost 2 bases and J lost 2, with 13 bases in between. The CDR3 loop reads CASSQRQAPPKNIQYF. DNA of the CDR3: TGTGCCAGCAGCCAACGTCAGGCCCCCCCCAAAAACATTCAGTACTTC.

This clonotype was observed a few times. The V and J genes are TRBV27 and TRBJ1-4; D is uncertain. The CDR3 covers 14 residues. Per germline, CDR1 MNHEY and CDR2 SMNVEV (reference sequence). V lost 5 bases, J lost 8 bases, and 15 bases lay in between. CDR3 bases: TGTGCCAGCAGTCCAGGACGGGCCGGGGAAAAACTGTTTTTT. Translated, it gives CASSPGRAGEKLFF.

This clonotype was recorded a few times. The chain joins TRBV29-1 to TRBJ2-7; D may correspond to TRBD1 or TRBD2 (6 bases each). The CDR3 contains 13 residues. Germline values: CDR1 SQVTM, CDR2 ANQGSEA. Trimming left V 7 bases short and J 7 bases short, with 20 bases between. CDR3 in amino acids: CSADPGAAGEQYF. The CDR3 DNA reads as TGCAGCGCCGACCCGGGGGCCGCGGGAGAGCAGTACTTC.

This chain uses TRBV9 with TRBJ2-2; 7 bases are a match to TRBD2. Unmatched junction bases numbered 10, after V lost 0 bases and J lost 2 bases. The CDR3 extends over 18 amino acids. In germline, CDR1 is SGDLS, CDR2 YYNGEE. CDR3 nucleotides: TGTGCCAGCAGCGTAGGCGTAGGGAGCGGGGTAAACACCGGGGAGCTGTTTTTT. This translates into CASSVGVGSGVNTGELFF.

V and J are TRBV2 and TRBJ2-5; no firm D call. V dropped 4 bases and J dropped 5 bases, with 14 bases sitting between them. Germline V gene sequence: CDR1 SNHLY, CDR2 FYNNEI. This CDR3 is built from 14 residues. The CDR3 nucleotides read TGTGCCAGCAGTGTATCAGAGACCCAGGAGACCCAGTACTTC. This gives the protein CASSVSETQETQYF.

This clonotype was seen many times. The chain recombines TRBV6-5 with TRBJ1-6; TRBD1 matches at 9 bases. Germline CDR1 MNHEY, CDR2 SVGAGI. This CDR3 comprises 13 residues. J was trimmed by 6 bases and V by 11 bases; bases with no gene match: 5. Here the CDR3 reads CAARDRVNSPLHF. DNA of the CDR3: TGTGCCGCCCGGGACAGGGTTAATTCACCCCTCCACTTT.

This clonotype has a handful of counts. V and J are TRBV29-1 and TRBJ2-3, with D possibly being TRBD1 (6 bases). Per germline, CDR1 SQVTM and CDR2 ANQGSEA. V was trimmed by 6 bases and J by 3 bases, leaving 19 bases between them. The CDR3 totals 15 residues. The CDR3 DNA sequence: TGCAGCGTCCGTCCCCGGACAGAAACGACAGATACGCAGTATTTT. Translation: CSVRPRTETTDTQYF.

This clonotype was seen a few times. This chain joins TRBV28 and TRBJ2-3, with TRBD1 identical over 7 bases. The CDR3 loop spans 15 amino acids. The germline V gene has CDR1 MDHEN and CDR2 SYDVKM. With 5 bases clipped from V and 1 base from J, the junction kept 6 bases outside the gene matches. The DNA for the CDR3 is TGTGCCAGCAGTCCGAGGGGGCGGGGCACAGATACGCAGTATTTT. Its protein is CASSPRGRGTDTQYF.

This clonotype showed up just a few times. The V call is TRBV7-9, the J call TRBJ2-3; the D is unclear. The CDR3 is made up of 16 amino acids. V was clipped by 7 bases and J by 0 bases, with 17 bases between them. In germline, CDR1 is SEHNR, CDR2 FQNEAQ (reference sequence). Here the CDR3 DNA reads TGTGCCAGCACCGAGTCGGGCGTGGGGAGCACAGATACGCAGTATTTT. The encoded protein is CASTESGVGSTDTQYF. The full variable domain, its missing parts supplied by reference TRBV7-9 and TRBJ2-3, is DTGVSQNPRHKITKRGQNVTFRCDPISEHNRLYWYRQTLGQGPEFLTYFQNEAQLEKSRLLSDRFSAERPKGSFSTLEIQRTEQGDSAMYLCASTESGVGSTDTQYFGPGTRLTVL.